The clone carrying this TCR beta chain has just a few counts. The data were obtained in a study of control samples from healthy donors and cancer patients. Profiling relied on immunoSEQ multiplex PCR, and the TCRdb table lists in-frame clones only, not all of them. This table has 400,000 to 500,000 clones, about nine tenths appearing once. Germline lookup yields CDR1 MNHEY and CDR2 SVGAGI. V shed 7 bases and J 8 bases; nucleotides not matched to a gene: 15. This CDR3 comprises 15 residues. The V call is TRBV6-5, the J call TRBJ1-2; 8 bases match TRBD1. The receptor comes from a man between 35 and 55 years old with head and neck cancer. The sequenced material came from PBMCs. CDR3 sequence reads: CASTMDREAWDGYTF. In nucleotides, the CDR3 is TGTGCCAGCACCATGGACAGGGAGGCATGGGACGGCTACACCTTC.